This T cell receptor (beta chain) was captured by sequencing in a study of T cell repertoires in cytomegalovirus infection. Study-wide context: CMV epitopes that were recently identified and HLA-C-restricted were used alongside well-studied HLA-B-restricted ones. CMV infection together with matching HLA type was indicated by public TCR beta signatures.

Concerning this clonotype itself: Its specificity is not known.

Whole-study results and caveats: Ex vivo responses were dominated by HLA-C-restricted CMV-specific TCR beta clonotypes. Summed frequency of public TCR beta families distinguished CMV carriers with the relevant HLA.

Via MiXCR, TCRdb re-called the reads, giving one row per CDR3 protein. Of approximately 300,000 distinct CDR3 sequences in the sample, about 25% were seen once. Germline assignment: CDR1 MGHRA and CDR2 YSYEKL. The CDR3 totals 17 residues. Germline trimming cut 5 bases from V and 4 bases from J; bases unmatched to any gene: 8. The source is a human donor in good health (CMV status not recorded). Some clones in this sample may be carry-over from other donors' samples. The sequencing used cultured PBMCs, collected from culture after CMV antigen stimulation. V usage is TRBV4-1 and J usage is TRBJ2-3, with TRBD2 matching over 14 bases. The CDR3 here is CASSTRTSGRPADTQYF. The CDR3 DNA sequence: TGCGCCAGCAGCACGCGGACTAGCGGGAGGCCGGCAGATACGCAGTATTTT.